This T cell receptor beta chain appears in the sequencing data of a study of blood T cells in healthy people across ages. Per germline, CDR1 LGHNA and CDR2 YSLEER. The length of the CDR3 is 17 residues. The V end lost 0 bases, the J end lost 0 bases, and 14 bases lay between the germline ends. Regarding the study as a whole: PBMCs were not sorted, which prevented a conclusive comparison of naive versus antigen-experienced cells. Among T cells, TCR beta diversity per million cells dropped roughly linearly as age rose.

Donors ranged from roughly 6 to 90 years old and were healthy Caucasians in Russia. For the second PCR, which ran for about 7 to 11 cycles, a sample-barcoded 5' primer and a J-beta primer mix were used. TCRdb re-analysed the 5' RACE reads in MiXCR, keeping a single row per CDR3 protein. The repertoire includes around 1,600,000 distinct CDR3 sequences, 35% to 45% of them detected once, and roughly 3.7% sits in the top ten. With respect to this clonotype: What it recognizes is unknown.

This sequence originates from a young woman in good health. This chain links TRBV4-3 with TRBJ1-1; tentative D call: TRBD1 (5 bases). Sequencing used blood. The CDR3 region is CASSQDHAGRLNTEAFF. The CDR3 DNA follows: TGCGCCAGCAGCCAAGATCACGCAGGGAGGTTGAACACTGAAGCTTTCTTT.